This T cell receptor (beta chain) comes out of a study of identical twins. With regard to this clonotype: The antigen is undetermined.

Template switching added a universal primer binding site, and final cDNA carried unique molecular identifiers. In TCRdb, the 5' RACE reads were re-called with MiXCR into one record per CDR3 protein. The sample carries about 300,000 distinct CDR3 sequences, 10% to 15% recorded once. Germline CDR1 and CDR2: SGHRS and YFSETQ. The V gene lost 4 bases and the J gene lost 0 bases, with 14 bases spanning the gap. The CDR3 is 15 amino acids. Overall study findings and caveats: Researchers reported excess low generation probability among twin-shared out-of-frame alpha sequences. With monozygotic twins, out-of-frame TCR alpha sharing exceeded what models estimated.

The same data also went into a second study, on yellow fever vaccine responses in identical twins.

The TCR sequence derives from a young woman in good health. The sample consisted of CD8+ T cells sorted from blood. This chain uses TRBV5-1 with TRBJ2-7; the D gene is possibly TRBD2 (6 bases). DNA for the CDR3: TGCGCCAGCAGCCCCTGGGACTCCAGCTCCTACGAGCAGTACTTC. Its translation is CASSPWDSSSYEQYF.